The T cell receptor beta chain described here comes from a study of cytomegalovirus exposure and HLA in healthy donors. Study results and caveats: An analysis done earlier found most TCR beta V segments productive about 87% or about 30% of the time.

With regard to this clone: What it binds is unknown.

PCR used 60 Vbeta primers and 13 Jbeta primers. Sequenced by immunoSEQ multiplex PCR; TCRdb stores in-frame clones only, minus some. The sample lists approximately 150,000 clones; about 80% were seen once. CDR1 SGHRS and CDR2 YFSETQ come from the germline V gene. V lost 0 bases to trimming and J lost 6 bases, with 12 bases between them. The CDR3 runs 15 residues. Nominally healthy donors provided the samples, though records likely missed some immune exposures. The chain joins TRBV5-1 to TRBJ2-2, with D perhaps TRBD1 (5 bases). The receptor's source is a man in his forties in good health and CMV-seronegative. Sequences were obtained from PBMCs. In DNA form, the CDR3 reads TGCGCCAGCAGCTTGGCCCGGCAGGGCGCCGGGGAGCTGTTTTTT. Encoded protein: CASSLARQGAGELFF.